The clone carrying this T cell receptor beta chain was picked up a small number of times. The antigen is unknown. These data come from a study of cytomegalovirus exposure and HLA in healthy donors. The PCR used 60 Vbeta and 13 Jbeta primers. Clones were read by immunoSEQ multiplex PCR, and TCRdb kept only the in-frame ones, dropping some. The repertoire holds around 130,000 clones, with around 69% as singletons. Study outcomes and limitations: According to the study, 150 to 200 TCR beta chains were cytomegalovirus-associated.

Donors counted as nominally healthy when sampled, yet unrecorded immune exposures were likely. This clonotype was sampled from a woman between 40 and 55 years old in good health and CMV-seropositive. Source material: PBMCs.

CDR3 amino acids: CASSLTGGTGQPQHF. CDR3 bases: TGCGCCAGCAGCTTGACAGGGGGCACCGGCCAGCCCCAGCATTTT. This rearrangement joins TRBV5-1 to TRBJ1-5; the match to TRBD1 covers 9 bases. J was trimmed by 7 bases and V by 1 base; bases with no gene match: 6. The germline V gene encodes CDR1 SGHRS and CDR2 YFSETQ. The CDR3 runs to 15 residues.